This T cell receptor beta chain came from a study of T cells in Graves' hyperthyroidism and ophthalmopathy. TCR beta CDR3 sequences were amplified from RNA transcripts. The study used the HTBI primer set for a first-round RT-PCR of the TCR CDR3. TCRdb reanalysed the multiplex PCR reads using MiXCR and keeps one entry per CDR3 protein. The data show about 640,000 distinct CDR3 sequences, with around 15% seen just once and around 13% held by the top ten. This CDR3 is built from 17 residues. Germline values: CDR1 SGHTA, CDR2 FQGTGA. V shed 0 bases and J shed 4 bases, with 19 bases lying between them. This clonotype showed up many times.

The source material was blood. V is TRBV7-3 and J is TRBJ2-7; a possible D gene is TRBD2 (6 bases). The receptor's source is a woman in her forties or fifties with Graves' ophthalmopathy. The DNA of the CDR3 is TGTGCCAGCAGCTTAACCCCGGTCCAGGGAGGTTGGTACGAGCAGTACTTC. Protein product: CASSLTPVQGGWYEQYF.